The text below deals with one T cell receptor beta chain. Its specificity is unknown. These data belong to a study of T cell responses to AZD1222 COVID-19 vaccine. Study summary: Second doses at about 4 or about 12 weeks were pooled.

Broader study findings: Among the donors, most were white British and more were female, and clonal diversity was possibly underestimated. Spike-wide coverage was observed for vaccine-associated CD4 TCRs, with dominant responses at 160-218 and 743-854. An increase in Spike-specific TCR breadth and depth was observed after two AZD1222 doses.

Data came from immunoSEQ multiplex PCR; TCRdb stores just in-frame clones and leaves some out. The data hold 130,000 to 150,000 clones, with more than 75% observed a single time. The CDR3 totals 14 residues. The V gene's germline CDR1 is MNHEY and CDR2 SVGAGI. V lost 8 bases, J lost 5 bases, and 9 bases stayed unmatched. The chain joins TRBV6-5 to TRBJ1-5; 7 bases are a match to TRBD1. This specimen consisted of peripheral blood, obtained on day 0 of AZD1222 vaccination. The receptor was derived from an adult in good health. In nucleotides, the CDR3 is TGTGCCAGCGAGAAGAGACAGGGCGATCAGCCCCAGCATTTT. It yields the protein CASEKRQGDQPQHF.